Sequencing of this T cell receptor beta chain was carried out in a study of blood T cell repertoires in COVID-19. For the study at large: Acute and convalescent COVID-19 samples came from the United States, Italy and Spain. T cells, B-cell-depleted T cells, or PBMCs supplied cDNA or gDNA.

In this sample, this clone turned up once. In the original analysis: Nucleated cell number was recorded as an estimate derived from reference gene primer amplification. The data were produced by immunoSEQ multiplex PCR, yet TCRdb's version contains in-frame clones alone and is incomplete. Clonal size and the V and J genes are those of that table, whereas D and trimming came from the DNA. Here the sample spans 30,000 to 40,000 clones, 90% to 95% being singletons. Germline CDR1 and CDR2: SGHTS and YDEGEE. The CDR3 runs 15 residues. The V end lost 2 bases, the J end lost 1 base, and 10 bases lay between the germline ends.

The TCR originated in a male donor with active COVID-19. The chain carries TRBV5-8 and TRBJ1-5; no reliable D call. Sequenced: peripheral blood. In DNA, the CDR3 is TGTGCCAGCAGCTTATTACAGTCAAGCAATCAGCCCCAGCATTTT. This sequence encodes CASSLLQSSNQPQHF.